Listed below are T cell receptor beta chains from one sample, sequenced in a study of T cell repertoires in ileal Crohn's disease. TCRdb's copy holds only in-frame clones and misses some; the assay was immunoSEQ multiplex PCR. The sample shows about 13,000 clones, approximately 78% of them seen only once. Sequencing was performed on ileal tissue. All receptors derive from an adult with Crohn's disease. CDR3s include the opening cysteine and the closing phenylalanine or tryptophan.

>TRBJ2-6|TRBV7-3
CASSPRDRVSGANVLTF
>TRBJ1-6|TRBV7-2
CASTKQGSPLHF
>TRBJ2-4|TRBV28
CASRAGLLAKNIQYF
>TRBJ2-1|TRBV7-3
CASSLAGQGNEQFF
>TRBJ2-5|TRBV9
CASSVGSSGGETQYF
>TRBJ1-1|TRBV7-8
CASSNTGGPAEAFF
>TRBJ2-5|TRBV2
CASSEAIIVYQYF
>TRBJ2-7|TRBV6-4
CASSREADSYEQYF
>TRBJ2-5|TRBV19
CASSRRHTPETQYF
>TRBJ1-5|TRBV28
CASSTGIRNQPQHF
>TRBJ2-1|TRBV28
CASNIRGNEQFF
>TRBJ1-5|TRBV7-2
CASSLSPGQPQHF
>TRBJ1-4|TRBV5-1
CASKGTGDEKLFF
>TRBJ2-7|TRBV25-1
CASSANDRNYEQYF
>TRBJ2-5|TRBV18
CASSRNPGVRETQYF
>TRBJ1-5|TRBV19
CASRRTRGGLNQPQHF
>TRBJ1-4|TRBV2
CASSGQGAPNEKLFF
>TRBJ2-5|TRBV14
CASSQYPGQGEETQYF
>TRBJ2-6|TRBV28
CASRRSLSGANVLTF
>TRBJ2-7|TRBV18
CASSPPSVSEQYF
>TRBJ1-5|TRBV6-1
CASSELGQRNQPQHF
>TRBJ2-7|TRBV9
CASSPDLNQGAGEQYF
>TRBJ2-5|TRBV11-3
CASSPGGVEETQYF
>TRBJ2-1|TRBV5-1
CASSLTIHEQFF
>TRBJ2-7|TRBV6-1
CASSEVGDSPYEQYF
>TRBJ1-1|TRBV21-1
CASRAPTGGHLRSLMNTEAFF
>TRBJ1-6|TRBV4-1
CASSQEYTDRTSYNSPLHF
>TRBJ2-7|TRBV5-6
CASSSRDTSYEQYF
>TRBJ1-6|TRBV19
CASRSGINSPLHF
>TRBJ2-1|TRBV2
CASRGQGLYVNEQFF
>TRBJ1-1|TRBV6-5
CASSSRVNTEAFF
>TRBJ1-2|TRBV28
CASSFRGAYGYTF
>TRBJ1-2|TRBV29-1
CSVESRGQGIPYGYTF
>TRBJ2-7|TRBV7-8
CASSSSLRGGSYEQYF
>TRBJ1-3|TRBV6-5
CASSSPSGFDGNTIYF
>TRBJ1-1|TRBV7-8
CASSLSGNTEAFF
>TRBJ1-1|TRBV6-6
CASSDDMRYTEAFF
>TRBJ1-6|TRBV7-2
CASSLPTGYNSPLHF
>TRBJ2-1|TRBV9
CASSAAGTTNEQFF
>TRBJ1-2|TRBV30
CAWSQPPGYGYTF
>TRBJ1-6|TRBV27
CASRAGTVMINSPLHF
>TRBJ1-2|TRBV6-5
CASSYAGQGGYGYTF
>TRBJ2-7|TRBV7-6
CASSPGTSGAYSEQYF
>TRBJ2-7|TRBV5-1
CASSLDSVRGRDEQYF
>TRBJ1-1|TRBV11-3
CASSLGGQTNTEAFF
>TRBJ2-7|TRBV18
CASSPTTGTVTYEQYF
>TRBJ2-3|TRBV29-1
CSVVPSGGVRTDTQYF
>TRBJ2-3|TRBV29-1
CSIRDFSTDMQYF
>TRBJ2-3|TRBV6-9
CASSPEGVGLYTDTQYF
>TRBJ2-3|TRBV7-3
CASSPQGQGRADTQYF